Below, 22 T cell receptor beta chains from the same sample are listed, as sequenced in a study of molecular identifiers for immune sequencing clone quantification. From the PCR reads, TCRdb called clonotypes with MiXCR, one entry per CDR3 protein. This sample has 300,000 to 400,000 distinct CDR3 sequences, with around a fifth found just once. Sequences were obtained from naive CD8+ T cells from blood, with Jurkat cell RNA spiked in. Described subset: FACS-sorted CD8+CD4-CCR7+CD45RA+ naive T cells. The receptors were sampled from a human donor in good health. Some libraries in this study had Jurkat cell RNA spiked in.

Ten or more counts support this clonotype. The chain joins TRBV24-1 to TRBJ1-1; D unclear. This CDR3 region has 13 residues. V gave up 3 bases and J gave up 8 bases, with 12 bases separating them. Germline-derived CDR1 and CDR2 are KGHDR and SFDVKD. CDR3 loop: CATSDPVFKEAFF. As DNA, the CDR3 is TGTGCCACCAGTGATCCTGTCTTCAAAGAAGCTTTCTTT.

About this clonotype itself: Possible read error: a much larger clone is one base away. The chain is built from TRBV4-1 and TRBJ2-2, with a tentative D call TRBD1 (6 bases). CDR1 is MGHRA, CDR2 YSYEKL, per germline. The CDR3 has 15 residues. V was pared by 5 bases and J by 2 bases, with 12 bases between. CDR3 region: CASSAPGHNTGELFF. The CDR3 DNA follows: TGCGCCAGCAGCGCGCCGGGACATAACACCGGGGAGCTGTTTTTT.

This clonotype was seen many times. The gene calls are TRBV7-9 and TRBJ2-5; D is ambiguous. From germline, CDR1 is SEHNR and CDR2 FQNEAQ (reference sequence). Trimming took off 4 bases at V and 7 bases at J, with 7 bases between the two ends. CDR3 size: 11 residues. CDR3 in amino acids: CASSSRGTQYF. The CDR3, as DNA: TGTGCCAGCAGCTCCCGTGGGACCCAGTACTTC.

This clonotype has ten or more counts. This chain joins TRBV4-3 and TRBJ1-1; 12 nucleotides line up with TRBD1. V lost 2 bases, J lost 6 bases, and 13 bases stayed unmatched. CDR3 length: 18 residues. The germline V gene has CDR1 LGHNA and CDR2 YSLEER. CDR3 DNA sequence: TGCGCCAGCAGCCAAACTCCGGGACAGGGGGCGCGGAGCGCTGAAGCTTTCTTT. Encoded protein: CASSQTPGQGARSAEAFF.

There are a few counts of this clonotype. J is TRBJ1-1 and V is TRBV25-1, with 10 bases lining up with TRBD1. Per germline, CDR1 MGHDK and CDR2 SYGVNS. The CDR3 totals 15 residues. J lost 1 base, V lost 4 bases, and 3 bases had no gene match. The CDR3 DNA is TGTGCCAGCAGTGTGGGACAGGGGAGGAACACTGAAGCTTTCTTT. This codes for CASSVGQGRNTEAFF.

This clonotype was counted ten times or more. The rearrangement uses TRBV7-6 and TRBJ2-2; TRBD1 aligns across 8 bases. Losses at the gene ends were 1 base for V and 1 base for J; bases not matched to a gene: 8. The CDR3 has 18 amino acids. Germline values: CDR1 SGHVS, CDR2 FNYEAQ. This chain's CDR3 is CASSLGEQGARNTGELFF. CDR3 DNA: TGTGCCAGCAGCTTAGGGGAGCAGGGGGCAAGGAACACCGGGGAGCTGTTTTTT.

In this sample, this clonotype turned up many times. This sequence joins TRBV12-3 or TRBV12-4 and TRBJ1-5; 10 positions agree with TRBD1. With V trimmed by 5 bases and J by 5 bases, 9 bases remained unmatched. There are 16 residues in the CDR3. The DNA for the CDR3 is TGTGCCAGCAGTAAGTGGGGACAGGGGTTGGATCAGCCCCAGCATTTT. It yields the protein CASSKWGQGLDQPQHF.

This clonotype was detected many times. The chain combines TRBV7-9 with TRBJ2-6; D may be TRBD2 (6 bases). V shed 6 bases and J shed 1 base, with 13 bases lying between them. This CDR3 has 16 amino acids. Germline assignment: CDR1 SEHNR and CDR2 FQNEAQ (reference sequence). CDR3 protein: CASRGPGLSGANVLTF. Here the CDR3 DNA reads TGTGCCAGCAGAGGCCCGGGACTGTCTGGGGCCAACGTCCTGACTTTC.

This clonotype was seen repeatedly, ten times or more. The CDR3 region has the DNA TGTGCCAGCAGCCCAAAGGACGGCTACGAGCAGTACTTC. This sequence encodes CASSPKDGYEQYF. The V call is TRBV5-6, the J call TRBJ2-7, with D unclear. This CDR3 has 13 amino acids. V lost 4 bases to trimming and J lost 3 bases, with 11 bases between them. Germline V gene lookup returns CDR1 SGHDT and CDR2 YYEEEE.

This clonotype was seen ten or more times. CDR3 bases: TGTGCCACCAGGGAGGCAGATACGCAGTATTTT. Protein sequence: CATREADTQYF. The genes are TRBV24-1 and TRBJ2-3; possibly TRBD2 for D (5 bases). The CDR3 covers 11 residues. V was clipped by 7 bases and J by 4 bases, with 5 bases between them. Germline assignment: CDR1 KGHDR and CDR2 SFDVKD.

In this sample, this clonotype turned up many times. In DNA form, the CDR3 reads TGCAGTGCTAGAGACCGGGACAGGGAGTACACTGAAGCTTTCTTT. This gives the protein CSARDRDREYTEAFF. The rearrangement uses TRBV20-1 and TRBJ1-1; 9 bases map to TRBD1. J was trimmed by 3 bases and V by 0 bases; bases with no gene match: 5. This CDR3 comprises 15 residues. Germline V lookup: CDR1 DFQATT, CDR2 SNEGSKA (reference sequence).

This clonotype has ten or more counts. V is TRBV18 and J is TRBJ2-5; 9 bases fit TRBD1. Germline values: CDR1 KGHSH, CDR2 LQKENI. This CDR3 has 14 residues. V lost 3 bases and J lost 4; bases outside the gene matches: 3. The CDR3 DNA reads TGTGCCAGCTCACCGAGGGACAGGGCAGAGACCCAGTACTTC. Encoded protein: CASSPRDRAETQYF.

This clonotype was seen repeatedly, ten times or more. The chain links TRBV6-2 or TRBV6-3 to TRBJ1-2; TRBD1 might be the D (5 bases). The CDR3 has 14 amino acids. Deletions cut 2 bases from V and 6 bases from J, with 13 bases between. Germline CDR1 reads MNHEY; CDR2 reads SVGEGT. CDR3 nucleotides: TGTGCCAGCAGTTACGTCGGCAGGGTAGATGGCTACACCTTC. This gives the protein CASSYVGRVDGYTF.

The table lists this clonotype with a few counts. The chain recombines TRBV2 with TRBJ2-3, with a tentative D call TRBD1 (6 bases). Trimming shortened V by 7 bases and J by 3 bases, and 17 bases separated the two germline ends. Germline V gives CDR1 SNHLY, CDR2 FYNNEI. The CDR3 consists of 15 residues. CDR3 loop: CASIYRVGSTDTQYF. CDR3 nucleotides: TGTGCCAGCATTTACAGGGTTGGGAGTACAGATACGCAGTATTTT.

This clonotype was observed a handful of times. The chain carries TRBV6-4 and TRBJ2-3; D ambiguous. Germline CDR1 reads MRHNA; CDR2 reads SNTAGT. Trimming removed 1 base from V and 3 bases from J, with 26 bases in between. The CDR3 has 20 residues. The CDR3 protein is CASSDCQRITHHLGTDTQYF. CDR3 in DNA: TGTGCCAGCAGTGACTGTCAAAGGATTACACACCACTTAGGGACAGATACGCAGTATTTT.

For this clonotype: It may be a read error: a sequence one base away is much more abundant. The CDR3 here is CASGQTTGTQYF. As DNA, the CDR3 is TGCGCCAGCGGCCAAACGACGGGTACGCAGTATTTT. The chain has TRBV4-1 and TRBJ2-3; the D is unclear. Germline V gene lookup returns CDR1 MGHRA and CDR2 YSYEKL. The CDR3 extends over 12 amino acids.

The sample holds many counts of this clonotype. The rearrangement links TRBV6-2 or TRBV6-3 to TRBJ2-7; D unresolved. With 2 bases removed from V and 2 bases from J, the gap between germline ends came to 10 bases. Germline CDR1 and CDR2: MNHEY and SVGEGT. The CDR3 extends over 14 amino acids. The CDR3 DNA reads as TGTGCCAGCAGTTACCCGGACCGAGCCTACGAGCAGTACTTC. It translates to CASSYPDRAYEQYF.

This clonotype was counted a single time. A much larger clone sits a single nucleotide away, making a read error possible. The rearrangement joins TRBV9 to TRBJ2-1, with 7 bases aligning to TRBD2. V lost 0 bases and J lost 3; bases outside the gene matches: 3. Germline values: CDR1 SGDLS, CDR2 YYNGEE. This CDR3 is 15 amino acids long. The chain's CDR3 is CASSVVLAGYNEQFF. CDR3 coding DNA: TGTGCCAGCAGCGTAGTGTTAGCGGGCTACAATGAGCAGTTCTTC.

About this clonotype itself: A much larger clone differs by one base, so this may be a read error. A read error is likely, as this CDR3 ends without the conserved phenylalanine or tryptophan. The V gene is TRBV28, the J gene TRBJ2-5; D gene ambiguous. Trimming took off 2 bases at V and 1 base at J, with 14 bases between the two ends. Germline loops: CDR1 MDHEN, CDR2 SYDVKM. The CDR3 covers 16 residues. The CDR3 sequence: CASSLGPRAPQETQYL. DNA for the CDR3: TGTGCCAGCAGTTTAGGGCCTAGGGCCCCCCAAGAGACCCAGTACCTC.

This clonotype was counted ten times or more. The rearrangement uses TRBV12-3 or TRBV12-4 and TRBJ2-6; 7 bases align to TRBD1. The CDR3 consists of 15 residues. The junction had 2 bases not matched to a gene; V was cut back by 4 bases and J by 2 bases. This CDR3 reads CASSYQGAGANVLTF. DNA for the CDR3: TGTGCCAGCAGTTATCAGGGGGCTGGGGCCAACGTCCTGACTTTC.

The V call is TRBV19, the J call TRBJ2-7, with D possibly being TRBD1 (6 bases). This CDR3 has 14 residues. Between the trimmed V and J ends, which lost 5 bases and 4 bases, there was a span of 15 bases. The germline V gene has CDR1 LNHDA and CDR2 SQIVND (reference sequence). The CDR3 is CASSVTGNWYEQYF. Written as DNA, the CDR3 is TGTGCCAGTAGTGTTACAGGGAATTGGTACGAGCAGTACTTC.

In regard to this clonotype: The junction does not match germline at one end; this may be a read error. This chain connects TRBV4-3 to TRBJ2-7; no clear D gene. This CDR3 is 15 amino acids long. Per the germline V gene, CDR1 is LGHNA and CDR2 is YSLEER. The CDR3 nucleotides are TGCCCCAGCAGCCAAGCCTTAGGCCCTCTCTACGAGCAGTACTTC. Amino acid sequence: CPSSQALGPLYEQYF.